Listed here is a single T cell receptor beta chain. Its antigen is as yet unknown. These data originate in a study of CD8 T cells in Susac syndrome. Regarding the study as a whole: Acknowledgment was made by the study that its TCR sequencing and HLA analysis involved a relatively small number of individuals.

Isolation of CD8+ and CD4+ T cells was performed negatively, whereas enrichment of TEMRA cells was done by FACS. V dropped 8 bases and J dropped 5 bases, with 9 bases sitting between them. The CDR3 totals 11 residues. Germline CDR1 MNHEY, CDR2 SVGAGI. Reverse transcription of roughly 0.5 to 1 ug RNA was carried out with random hexamers. Multiplex immunoSEQ PCR targeted 54 Vbeta and 13 Jbeta TCR beta segments. TCRdb re-called the immunoSEQ multiplex PCR reads with MiXCR, one entry per CDR3 protein. The table includes 90,000 or so distinct CDR3 sequences, about 93% detected once. The receptor was isolated from a human donor in good health. The genes are TRBV6-5 and TRBJ2-5, with D uncertain. Material: CD8+ T cells from PBMCs. The CDR3 reads CASWARETQYF. CDR3 DNA: TGTGCCAGCTGGGCTCGGGAGACCCAGTACTTC.